This T cell receptor beta chain was documented in a study of cytomegalovirus exposure and HLA in healthy donors. The PCR was carried out with 60 Vbeta primers and 13 Jbeta primers. Assay: immunoSEQ multiplex PCR; the TCRdb copy retains only in-frame clones and omits some. Of around 170,000 clones in the sample, more than 75% were seen once. The CDR3 totals 12 residues. From germline, CDR1 is SGHTA and CDR2 FQGNSA. With 5 bases removed from V and 5 bases from J, the gap between germline ends came to 8 bases. The chain links TRBV7-2 to TRBJ2-3, with D unresolved. The sequencing sample was made of PBMCs. The receptor's source is a woman aged 45-65 years in good health and CMV-seropositive. The DNA for the CDR3 is TGTGCCAGCAGCCCTTTCCGAGATACGCAGTATTTT. Translating it yields CASSPFRDTQYF.